This entry describes one T cell receptor (beta chain). This specimen comes from a study of blood T cell repertoires in COVID-19. Turning to the study itself: The samples span acute and convalescent COVID-19 from the United States, Italy and Spain. PBMCs, B-cell-depleted T cells, or T cells were the source of the cDNA or gDNA that made up the material.

In the original analysis: Cell counts per sample came from amplifying reference gene primers. Data came from immunoSEQ multiplex PCR; TCRdb stores just in-frame clones and leaves some out. V and J calls and clone size follow that table, whereas D and trimming were derived from the DNA. The table has 140,000 to 150,000 clones, around 90% seen once. V was clipped by 7 bases and J by 7 bases, with 23 bases between them. This CDR3 is 16 amino acids long. CDR1 is ENHRY and CDR2 is SYGVKD in the germline V gene. Material: peripheral blood. This receptor was obtained from a woman between 50 and 59 years old with acute or convalescent COVID-19. The chain has TRBV10-3 and TRBJ2-1, with D possibly being TRBD1 (6 bases). In DNA form, the CDR3 reads TGTGCCATCACCGGGACACGGATTCTTGAGGTTAATGAGCAGTTCTTC. Its translation: CAITGTRILEVNEQFF.